This passage covers 31 T cell receptor beta chains from one sample sequenced in a study of T cell repertoires in cytomegalovirus infection. Antigens of these TCRs are unknown. Via MiXCR, TCRdb re-called the reads, giving one row per CDR3 protein. Of approximately 260,000 distinct CDR3 sequences listed, approximately 22% are singletons. Sample: cultured PBMCs, taken from culture after CMV antigen stimulation. Receptor source: a human donor in good health (CMV status not recorded). Some clones in this sample may be carry-over from other donors' samples.

This clonotype was detected ten times or more. This chain links TRBV4-2 with TRBJ2-2; 9 positions match TRBD2. There are 19 residues in the CDR3. The J segment lost 0 bases and the V segment lost 0 bases, leaving 8 bases of the junction unmatched. The germline V gene encodes CDR1 LGHNA and CDR2 YNFKEQ. The CDR3 DNA reads TGTGCCAGCAGCCAAGATGCCCTGACTAGCGGCCCGAACACCGGGGAGCTGTTTTTT. Its protein product is CASSQDALTSGPNTGELFF.

This clonotype was recorded at least ten times. The chain combines TRBV4-1 with TRBJ1-5; 7 bases match TRBD1. The CDR3 is made up of 15 amino acids. The V and J ends lost 4 bases and 10 bases, in that order; junction bases with no gene match: 13. The germline V gene has CDR1 MGHRA and CDR2 YSYEKL. The CDR3 region is CASSLRDRADPPQHF. The CDR3 DNA reads TGCGCCAGCAGCCTTCGAGACAGGGCCGACCCCCCCCAGCATTTT.

The chain is built from TRBV10-3 and TRBJ2-7; 11 positions agree with TRBD2. Germline CDR1 and CDR2: ENHRY and SYGVKD. V was pared by 10 bases and J by 6 bases, with 11 bases of the junction left unmatched. This CDR3 comprises 14 residues. CDR3 residues: CATSPLAGEGEQYV. The CDR3, as DNA: TGTGCCACTTCCCCACTAGCGGGAGAAGGCGAGCAGTACGTC.

This clonotype was detected only a few times. The gene calls are TRBV24-1 and TRBJ2-1, with a tentative D call TRBD2 (5 bases). CDR1 and CDR2 (germline): KGHDR, SFDVKD. The CDR3 is 13 residues long. V dropped 5 bases and J dropped 9 bases, with 13 bases sitting between them. This chain's CDR3 is CATSGGSRGEQFF. CDR3 in DNA: TGTGCCACCAGTGGCGGCTCCCGGGGTGAGCAGTTCTTC.

There are many counts of this clonotype. As DNA, the CDR3 is TGTGCCAGCTCCCGGGACAGGGTCGAGCAGTACTTC. It specifies CASSRDRVEQYF. The J gene is TRBJ2-7, the V gene TRBV27, with 9 bases that match TRBD1. CDR1 and CDR2 (germline): MNHEY, SMNVEV (reference sequence). After removal of 8 bases from V and 6 bases from J, the junction contained 5 bases not matched to a gene. The CDR3 consists of 12 residues.

This clonotype was detected many times. V is TRBV7-2 and J is TRBJ2-5, with 13 bases identical to TRBD2. Germline V lookup: CDR1 SGHTA, CDR2 FQGNSA. This CDR3 is 16 amino acids long. V was clipped by 4 bases and J by 5 bases; unmatched bases: 7. In DNA, the CDR3 is TGTGCCAGCAGCTACACGGGACTAGCGGGGCCTGAGACCCAGTACTTC. This translates into CASSYTGLAGPETQYF.

Worth noting for this clonotype: No conserved phenylalanine or tryptophan ends this CDR3, so it is likely a read error. The V and J genes are TRBV6-2 or TRBV6-3 and TRBJ1-5; D might be TRBD1 (6 bases). This CDR3 has 15 amino acids. Trimming took off 7 bases at V and 4 bases at J, with 17 bases between the two ends. Per germline, CDR1 MNHEY and CDR2 SVGEGT. Here the CDR3 DNA reads TGTGCCAGCACCCCAGGAGGGGGTTCGAATCAGCCCCAGCATTTA. Its translation is CASTPGGGSNQPQHL.

The rearrangement links TRBV5-4 to TRBJ2-3; no reliable D call. V was clipped by 1 base and J by 0 bases, with 9 bases between them. The V gene's germline CDR1 is SGHNT and CDR2 YYREEE (reference sequence). The CDR3 extends over 15 amino acids. The chain's CDR3 is CASSLLLLSTDTQYF. Written as DNA, the CDR3 is TGTGCCAGCAGCTTGCTACTACTTAGCACAGATACGCAGTATTTT.

This clonotype showed up many times. As DNA, the CDR3 is TGTGCCAGCAGCTCCAGGGGACAGACGCCCACAGATACGCAGTATTTT. Translating gives CASSSRGQTPTDTQYF. The chain carries TRBV7-2 and TRBJ2-3, with 7 bases that match TRBD1. With 4 bases clipped from V and 2 bases from J, the junction kept 9 bases outside the gene matches. From germline, CDR1 is SGHTA and CDR2 FQGNSA. The length of the CDR3 is 16 residues. Supplemented by reference TRBV7-2 and TRBJ2-3, the full variable domain reads GAGVSQSPSNKVTEKGKDVELRCDPISGHTALYWYRQSLGQGLEFLIYFQGNSAPDKSGLPSDRFSAERTGGSVSTLTIQRTQQEDSAVYLCASSSRGQTPTDTQYFGPGTRLTVL.

This clonotype appeared a few times. The genes are TRBV15 and TRBJ1-6; no clear D gene. Trimming removed 0 bases at V and 0 bases at J, with 9 bases between. Germline V gene lookup returns CDR1 LNHNV and CDR2 YYDKDF (reference sequence). This CDR3 comprises 17 residues. As DNA, the CDR3 is TGTGCCACCAGCAGAGATTGGTCGGGCTCCTATAATTCACCCCTCCACTTT. It specifies CATSRDWSGSYNSPLHF.

In its sample, this clonotype was seen many times. The chain recombines TRBV12-3 or TRBV12-4 with TRBJ2-7; 9 nucleotides agree with TRBD2. There are 17 residues in the CDR3. The junction had 14 bases not matched to a gene; V was cut back by 3 bases and J by 5 bases. The CDR3 DNA reads as TGTGCCAGCAGTTTTGGTGTTGGGCGGGAGGGAACCCACGAGCAGTACTTC. It codes for CASSFGVGREGTHEQYF.

This clonotype was seen at least ten times. This chain uses TRBV7-2 with TRBJ2-3; D gene uncertain. With 5 bases removed from V and 0 bases from J, the gap between germline ends came to 15 bases. CDR3 size: 16 residues. Looked up from germline, CDR1 is SGHTA and CDR2 is FQGNSA. The CDR3 nucleotides are TGTGCCAGCAGCCTCCGGACGAGCTCTAGCACAGATACGCAGTATTTT. The encoded protein is CASSLRTSSSTDTQYF.

The chain links TRBV29-1 to TRBJ2-3, with 14 bases lining up with TRBD2. Germline lookup yields CDR1 SQVTM and CDR2 ANQGSEA. This CDR3 has 14 residues. The trim removed 4 bases at V and 4 bases at J, leaving 1 base unmatched. The CDR3 DNA sequence: TGCAGCGTTGGACTAGCGGGAGGGCCAGATACGCAGTATTTT. Protein: CSVGLAGGPDTQYF.

This clonotype came up a few times. V and J are TRBV12-3 or TRBV12-4 and TRBJ2-1; no reliable D call. V shed 3 bases and J shed 5 bases, with 14 bases lying between them. CDR3 length: 15 amino acids. This chain's CDR3 is CASSFDSPLNNEQFF. CDR3 nucleotides: TGTGCCAGCAGTTTCGACTCCCCTCTAAACAATGAGCAGTTCTTC.

V and J are TRBV11-1 and TRBJ1-1; D may be TRBD1 (6 bases). CDR1 SGHAT and CDR2 FQDESV come from the germline V gene (reference sequence). V lost 2 bases to trimming and J lost 10 bases, with 23 bases between them. The CDR3 runs 16 residues. CDR3 region: CASSLSTTGNGYRAFF. The CDR3 DNA sequence: TGTGCCAGCAGCTTATCAACCACAGGGAACGGGTATCGAGCTTTCTTT. Supplemented by reference TRBV11-1 and TRBJ1-1, the full variable domain reads EAEVAQSPRYKITEKSQAVAFWCDPISGHATLYWYRQILGQGPELLVQFQDESVVDDSQLPKDRFSAERLKGVDSTLKIQPAELGDSAMYLCASSLSTTGNGYRAFFGQGTRLTVV.

In its sample, this clonotype was seen a few times. V gene TRBV29-1 combines with J gene TRBJ1-1; weak D call: TRBD1 (6 bases). V was trimmed by 4 bases and J by 4 bases, leaving 16 bases between them. The CDR3 has 14 amino acids. Germline V lookup: CDR1 SQVTM, CDR2 ANQGSEA. The CDR3, as DNA: TGCAGCGTTGCGGTCGGGGGGCGCGGCACTGAAGCTTTCTTT. Its protein product is CSVAVGGRGTEAFF.

This clonotype has a count of ten or more. This chain joins TRBV7-6 and TRBJ2-3; TRBD2 matches at 11 bases. CDR3 length: 16 amino acids. Germline lookup yields CDR1 SGHVS and CDR2 FNYEAQ. V was clipped by 5 bases and J by 0 bases; unmatched bases: 4. The CDR3 nucleotides read TGTGCCAGCAGCACGGGACTAGCGGATAGCACAGATACGCAGTATTTT. It translates to CASSTGLADSTDTQYF.

This clonotype was detected ten times or more. This chain joins TRBV28 and TRBJ2-1, with 10 bases identical to TRBD2. V trimming: 8 bases; J trimming: 4 bases; junction bases outside the gene matches: 8. The germline V gene encodes CDR1 MDHEN and CDR2 SYDVKM. The CDR3 is made up of 15 amino acids. Here the CDR3 DNA reads TGTGCCAGCCGCCTAGGACTAGCGGCTTACAATGAGCAGTTCTTC. Its protein is CASRLGLAAYNEQFF. Full variable domain (rest looked up from reference TRBV28 and TRBJ2-1): DVKVTQSSRYLVKRTGEKVFLECVQDMDHENMFWYRQDPGLGLRLIYFSYDVKMKEKGDIPEGYSVSREKKERFSLILESASTNQTSMYLCASRLGLAAYNEQFFGPGTRLTVL.

The chain links TRBV10-3 to TRBJ2-5, with D possibly TRBD1 on 6 matching bases. CDR1 ENHRY and CDR2 SYGVKD come from the germline V gene. V lost 8 bases, J lost 3 bases, and 16 bases lay in between. This CDR3 has 14 residues. The CDR3 DNA sequence: TGTGCCATCCAAGAAGGGGGAAATAAAGAGACCCAGTACTTC. Encoded protein: CAIQEGGNKETQYF.

This clonotype was counted a few times. The chain has TRBV10-3 and TRBJ1-1; unclear D gene. Trimming took off 2 bases at V and 4 bases at J, with 5 bases between the two ends. Germline V gives CDR1 ENHRY, CDR2 SYGVKD. The CDR3 covers 12 residues. For the CDR3, the DNA is TGTGCCATCAGTGAGCGGGGCACTGAAGCTTTCTTT. This encodes CAISERGTEAFF.

This clonotype was detected only a few times. The rearrangement joins TRBV6-2 or TRBV6-3 to TRBJ2-7; 7 positions match TRBD2. The V and J ends lost 7 bases and 4 bases, in that order; junction bases with no gene match: 4. From germline, CDR1 is MNHEY and CDR2 SVGEGT. The CDR3 contains 12 residues. The DNA for the CDR3 is TGTGCCAGCAAAAGCGGGAAGTACGAGCAGTACTTC. The encoded protein is CASKSGKYEQYF.

This clonotype has only a few counts. The chain links TRBV5-6 to TRBJ1-2; no definite D call. CDR1 SGHDT and CDR2 YYEEEE come from the germline V gene. Trimming removed 2 bases from V and 1 base from J, with 9 bases in between. The CDR3 sequence is 14 residues long. Here the CDR3 reads CASSFQGLNYGYTF. Here the CDR3 DNA reads TGTGCCAGCAGCTTCCAAGGACTTAACTATGGCTACACCTTC. The whole variable domain, filled in from reference TRBV5-6 and TRBJ1-2, reads DAGVTQSPTHLIKTRGQQVTLRCSPKSGHDTVSWYQQALGQGPQFIFQYYEEEERQRGNFPDRFSGHQFPNYSSELNVNALLLGDSALYLCASSFQGLNYGYTFGSGTRLTVV.

The chain combines TRBV12-3 or TRBV12-4 with TRBJ1-1; 7 bases line up with TRBD1. V dropped 4 bases and J dropped 1; count of bases not matched to a gene: 6. The CDR3 totals 15 residues. CDR3 DNA sequence: TGTGCCAGCAGTTGGACAGGCCACCAGAACACTGAAGCTTTCTTT. Translating it yields CASSWTGHQNTEAFF.

V and J are TRBV6-5 and TRBJ2-5, with TRBD1 matching 10 bases. The V gene's germline CDR1 is MNHEY and CDR2 SVGAGI. The CDR3 loop spans 15 amino acids. The V and J ends lost 3 bases and 4 bases, in that order; junction bases with no gene match: 5. This CDR3 is CASSYWGQGRETQYF. CDR3 nucleotides: TGTGCCAGCAGTTATTGGGGACAGGGGAGAGAGACCCAGTACTTC.

The chain has TRBV19 and TRBJ1-4; D unresolved. This CDR3 comprises 14 residues. V was clipped by 3 bases and J by 5 bases, with 10 bases between them. Germline loops: CDR1 LNHDA, CDR2 SQIVND (reference sequence). The CDR3: CASSIPGRNEKLFF. CDR3 nucleotides: TGTGCCAGTAGTATCCCAGGTCGGAATGAAAAACTGTTTTTT.

The chain has TRBV12-3 or TRBV12-4 and TRBJ1-2; D is unclear. V was shortened by 1 base and J by 7 bases, with 7 bases between the two germline ends. The CDR3 consists of 12 residues. The CDR3 coding sequence is TGTGCCAGCAGTTTAGAGATGGCTGGCTACACCTTC. Translation gives CASSLEMAGYTF.

This clonotype was seen ten or more times. The chain has TRBV7-9 and TRBJ1-2; 11 nucleotides line up with TRBD1. Per the germline V gene, CDR1 is SEHNR and CDR2 is FQNEAQ (reference sequence). The CDR3 length is 15 residues. The V segment lost 5 bases and the J segment 5 bases; nucleotides outside the gene matches: 7. The CDR3 bases are TGTGCCAGCAGCCGCACCGGGACAGGGGGATATGGCTACACCTTC. Translated, it gives CASSRTGTGGYGYTF.

This clonotype was seen a handful of times. The V and J genes are TRBV5-6 and TRBJ2-7, with TRBD1 matching over 9 bases. The germline CDR1 and CDR2 sequences are SGHDT and YYEEEE. The CDR3 spans 16 residues. With 1 base clipped from V and 4 bases from J, the junction kept 9 bases outside the gene matches. The CDR3 DNA reads as TGTGCCAGCAGCTTGTTTATCGGGACAGGGATGTACGAGCAGTACTTC. It specifies CASSLFIGTGMYEQYF.

The rearrangement links TRBV7-9 to TRBJ2-3; 8 bases fit TRBD1. Germline loops: CDR1 SEHNR, CDR2 FQNEAQ (reference sequence). This CDR3 is built from 15 residues. V shed 5 bases and J 3 bases; nucleotides not matched to a gene: 7. The CDR3 DNA sequence: TGTGCCAGCAGCGCCGGACAGGGATTTACAGATACGCAGTATTTT. As protein: CASSAGQGFTDTQYF.

As concerns this clonotype: This may come from a read error, since a much larger clone is one base off. The CDR3 DNA reads TGTGCCAGCAATTTTAGGAGGGGCCCTAATGAAAAACTGTTTTTT. Translated, it gives CASNFRRGPNEKLFF. The gene calls are TRBV12-3 or TRBV12-4 and TRBJ1-4; tentative D call: TRBD1 (5 bases). The CDR3 has 15 amino acids. Deletions cut 7 bases from V and 3 bases from J, with 15 bases between.

This clonotype was observed a handful of times. The chain combines TRBV20-1 with TRBJ2-1; D is undetermined. V gave up 4 bases and J gave up 8 bases, with 12 bases separating them. This CDR3 has 12 residues. Germline loops: CDR1 DFQATT, CDR2 SNEGSKA (reference sequence). The CDR3, as DNA: TGCAGTGCTACTCTTCTCGGTGATGAGCAGTTCTTC. Translated: CSATLLGDEQFF.